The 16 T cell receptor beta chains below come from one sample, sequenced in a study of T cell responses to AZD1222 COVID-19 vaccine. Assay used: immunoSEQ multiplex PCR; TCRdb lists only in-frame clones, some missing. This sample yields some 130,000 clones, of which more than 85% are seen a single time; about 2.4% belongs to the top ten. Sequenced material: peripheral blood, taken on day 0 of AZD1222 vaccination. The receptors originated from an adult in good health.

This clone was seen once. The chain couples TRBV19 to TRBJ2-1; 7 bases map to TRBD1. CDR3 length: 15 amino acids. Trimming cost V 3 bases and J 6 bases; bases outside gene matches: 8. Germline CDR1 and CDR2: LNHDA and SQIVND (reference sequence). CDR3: CASSIETGRINEQFF. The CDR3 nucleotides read TGTGCCAGTAGTATCGAGACAGGGCGTATCAATGAGCAGTTCTTC. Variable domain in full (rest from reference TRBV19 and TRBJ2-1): DGGITQSPKYLFRKEGQNVTLSCEQNLNHDAMYWYRQDPGQGLRLIYYSQIVNDFQKGDIAEGYSVSREKKESFPLTVTSAQKNPTAFYLCASSIETGRINEQFFGPGTRLTVL.

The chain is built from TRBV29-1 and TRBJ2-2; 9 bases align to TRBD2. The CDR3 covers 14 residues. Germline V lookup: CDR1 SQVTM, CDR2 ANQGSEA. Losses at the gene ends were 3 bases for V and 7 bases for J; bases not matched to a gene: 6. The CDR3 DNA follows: TGCAGCGTTGAGGGCGGGAGGGTAGGCGGGGAGCTGTTTTTT. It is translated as CSVEGGRVGGELFF.

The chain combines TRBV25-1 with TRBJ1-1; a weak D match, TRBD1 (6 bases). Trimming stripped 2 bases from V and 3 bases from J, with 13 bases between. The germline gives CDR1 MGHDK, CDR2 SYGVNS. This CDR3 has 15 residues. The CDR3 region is CASSENRVRDTEAFF. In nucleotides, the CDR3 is TGTGCCAGCAGTGAAAACAGGGTCCGGGACACTGAAGCTTTCTTT.

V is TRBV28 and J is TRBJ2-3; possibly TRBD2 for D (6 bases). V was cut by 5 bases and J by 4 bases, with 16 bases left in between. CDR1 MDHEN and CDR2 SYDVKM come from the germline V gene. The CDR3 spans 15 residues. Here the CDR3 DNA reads TGTGCCAGCAGTCGGGGCGGGGAGAGGGCAGATACGCAGTATTTT. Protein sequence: CASSRGGERADTQYF. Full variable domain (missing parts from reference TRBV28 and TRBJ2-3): DVKVTQSSRYLVKRTGEKVFLECVQDMDHENMFWYRQDPGLGLRLIYFSYDVKMKEKGDIPEGYSVSREKKERFSLILESASTNQTSMYLCASSRGGERADTQYFGPGTRLTVL.

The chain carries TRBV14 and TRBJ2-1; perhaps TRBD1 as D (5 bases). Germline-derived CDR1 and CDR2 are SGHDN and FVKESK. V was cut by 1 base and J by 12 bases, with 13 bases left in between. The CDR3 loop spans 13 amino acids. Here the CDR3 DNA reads TGTGCCAGCAGCCAAGTGGTCGGACACACGCAGTTCTTC. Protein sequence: CASSQVVGHTQFF.

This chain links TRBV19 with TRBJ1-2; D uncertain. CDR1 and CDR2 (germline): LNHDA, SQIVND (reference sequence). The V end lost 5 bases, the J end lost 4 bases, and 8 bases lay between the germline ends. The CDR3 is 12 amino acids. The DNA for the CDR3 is TGTGCCAGTAGTCCAGACGGCTATGGCTACACCTTC. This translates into CASSPDGYGYTF.

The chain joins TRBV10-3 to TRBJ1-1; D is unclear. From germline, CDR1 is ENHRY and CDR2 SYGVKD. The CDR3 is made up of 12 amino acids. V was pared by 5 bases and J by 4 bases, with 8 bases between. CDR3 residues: CAISLKGTEAFF. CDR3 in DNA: TGTGCCATCAGTTTAAAGGGCACTGAAGCTTTCTTT.

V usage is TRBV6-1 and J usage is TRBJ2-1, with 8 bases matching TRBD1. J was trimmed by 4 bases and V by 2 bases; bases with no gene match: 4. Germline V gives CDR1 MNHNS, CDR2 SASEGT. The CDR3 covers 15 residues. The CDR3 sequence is CASSEQGARYNEQFF. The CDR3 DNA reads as TGTGCCAGCAGTGAACAGGGGGCGCGTTACAATGAGCAGTTCTTC.

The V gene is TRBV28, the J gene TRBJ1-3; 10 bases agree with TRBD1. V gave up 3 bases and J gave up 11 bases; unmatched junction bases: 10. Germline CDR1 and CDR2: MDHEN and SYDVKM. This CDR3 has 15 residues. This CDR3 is CASSFGQGDGRAIYF. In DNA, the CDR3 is TGTGCCAGCAGTTTCGGACAGGGGGACGGCAGGGCCATATATTTT.

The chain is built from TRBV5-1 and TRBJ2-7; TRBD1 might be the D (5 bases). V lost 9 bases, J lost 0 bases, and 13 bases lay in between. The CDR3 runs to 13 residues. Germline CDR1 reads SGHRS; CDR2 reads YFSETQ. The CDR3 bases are TGCGCCACCCCGCGACAGAGCTCCTACGAGCAGTACTTC. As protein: CATPRQSSYEQYF.

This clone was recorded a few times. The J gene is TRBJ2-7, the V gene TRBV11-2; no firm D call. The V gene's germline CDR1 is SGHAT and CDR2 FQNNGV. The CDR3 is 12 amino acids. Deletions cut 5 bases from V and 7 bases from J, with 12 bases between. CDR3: CASSLSTTEQYF. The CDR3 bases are TGTGCCAGCAGCCTATCGACGACGGAGCAGTACTTC. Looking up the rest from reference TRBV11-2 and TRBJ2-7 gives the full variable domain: EAGVAQSPRYKIIEKRQSVAFWCNPISGHATLYWYQQILGQGPKLLIQFQNNGVVDDSQLPKDRFSAERLKGVDSTLKIQPAKLEDSAVYLCASSLSTTEQYFGPGTRLTVT.

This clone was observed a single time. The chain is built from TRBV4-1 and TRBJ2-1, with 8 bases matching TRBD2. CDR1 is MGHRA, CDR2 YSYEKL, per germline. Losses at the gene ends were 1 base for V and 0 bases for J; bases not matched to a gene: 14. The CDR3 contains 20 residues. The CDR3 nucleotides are TGCGCCAGCAGCCAAGCCCCGGGACTAGGCCGGGTGAGCTCCTACAATGAGCAGTTCTTC. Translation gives CASSQAPGLGRVSSYNEQFF.

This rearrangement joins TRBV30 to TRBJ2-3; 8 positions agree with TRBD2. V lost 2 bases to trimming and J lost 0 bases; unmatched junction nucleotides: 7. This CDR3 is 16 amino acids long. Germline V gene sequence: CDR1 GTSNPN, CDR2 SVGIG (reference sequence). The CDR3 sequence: CAWSTRTSFSTDTQYF. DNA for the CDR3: TGTGCCTGGAGTACTCGGACTAGCTTTAGCACAGATACGCAGTATTTT.

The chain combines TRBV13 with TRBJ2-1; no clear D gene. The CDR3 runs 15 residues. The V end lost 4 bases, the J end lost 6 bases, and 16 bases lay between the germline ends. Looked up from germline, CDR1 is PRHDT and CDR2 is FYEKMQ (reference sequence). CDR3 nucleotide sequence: TGTGCCAGCAGCTGGCCGAGAAGGCTTTCCAATGAGCAGTTCTTC. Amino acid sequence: CASSWPRRLSNEQFF.

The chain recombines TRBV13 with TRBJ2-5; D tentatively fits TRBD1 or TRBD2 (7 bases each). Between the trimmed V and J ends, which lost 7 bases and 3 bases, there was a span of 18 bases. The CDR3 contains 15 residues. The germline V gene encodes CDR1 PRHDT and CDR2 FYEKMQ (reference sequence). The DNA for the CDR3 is TGTGCCAGCACCAAGGGGGCGGGAGCAGAAGAGACCCAGTACTTC. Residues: CASTKGAGAEETQYF.

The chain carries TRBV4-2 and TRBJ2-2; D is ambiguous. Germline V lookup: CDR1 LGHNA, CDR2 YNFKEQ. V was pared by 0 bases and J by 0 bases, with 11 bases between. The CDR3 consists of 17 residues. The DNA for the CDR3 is TGTGCCAGCAGCCAAGACACCCTCAGCGCGAACACCGGGGAGCTGTTTTTT. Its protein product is CASSQDTLSANTGELFF.